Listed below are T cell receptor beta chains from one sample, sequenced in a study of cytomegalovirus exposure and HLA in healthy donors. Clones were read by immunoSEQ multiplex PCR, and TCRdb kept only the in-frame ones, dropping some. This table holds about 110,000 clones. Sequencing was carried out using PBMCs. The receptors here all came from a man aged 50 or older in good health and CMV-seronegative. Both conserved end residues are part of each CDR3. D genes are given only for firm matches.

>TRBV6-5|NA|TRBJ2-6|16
CASSYTTGEGANVLTF
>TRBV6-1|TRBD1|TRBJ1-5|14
CASSTGTGYQPQHF
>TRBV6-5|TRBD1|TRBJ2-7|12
CASSFTGAEQYF
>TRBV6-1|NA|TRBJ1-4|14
CASSDGGRNEKLFF
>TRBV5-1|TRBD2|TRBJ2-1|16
CASILRPSGSYNEQFF
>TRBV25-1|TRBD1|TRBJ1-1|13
CASSGQGVTEAFF
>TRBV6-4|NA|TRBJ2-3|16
CASRVKDQRGPDTQYF
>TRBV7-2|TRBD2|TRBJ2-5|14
CASSPGLAQETQYF
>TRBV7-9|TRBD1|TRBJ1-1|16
CASRSNGGDRNTEAFF
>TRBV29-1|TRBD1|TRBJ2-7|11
CSGTGAYEQYF
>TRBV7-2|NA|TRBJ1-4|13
CASSLEPGEKLFF
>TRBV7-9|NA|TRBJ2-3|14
CASSLAGREDTQYF
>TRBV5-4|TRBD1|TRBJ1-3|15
CASSSPGGPGNTIYF
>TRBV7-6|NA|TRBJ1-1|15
CASSFQTGENTEAFF
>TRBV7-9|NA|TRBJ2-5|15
CASSLQGGGQETQYF
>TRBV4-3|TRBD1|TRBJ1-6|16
CASSQGPQGANSPLHF
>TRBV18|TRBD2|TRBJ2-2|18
CASSPGTSGPGNTGELFF
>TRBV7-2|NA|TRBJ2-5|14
CASSRSRGKETQYF
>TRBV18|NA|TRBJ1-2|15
CASSPFREPNYGYTF
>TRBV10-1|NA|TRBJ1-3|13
CASSESPGDTIYF
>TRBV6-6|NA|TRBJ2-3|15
CASSYITGFTDTQYF
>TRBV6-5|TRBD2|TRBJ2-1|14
CASTPDRSGSEQFF
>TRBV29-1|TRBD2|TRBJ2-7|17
CSVEVPGLADSSYEQYF
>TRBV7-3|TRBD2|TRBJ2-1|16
CASSVSSGSSYNEQFF
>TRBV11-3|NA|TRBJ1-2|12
CASSSAGDGYTF
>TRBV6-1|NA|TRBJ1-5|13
CASSEGGHQPQHF
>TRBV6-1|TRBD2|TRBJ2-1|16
CASSEGLAGGLYEQFF
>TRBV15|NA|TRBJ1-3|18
CATSRDNISPRSGNTIYF
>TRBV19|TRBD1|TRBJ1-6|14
CASSGTGDNSPLHF
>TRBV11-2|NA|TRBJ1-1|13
CASSSDRSTEAFF
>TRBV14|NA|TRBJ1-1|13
CASSLGTTTEAFF
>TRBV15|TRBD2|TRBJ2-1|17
CATSSGLAGDLGNEQFF
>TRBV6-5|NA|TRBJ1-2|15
CASSYSRGANYGYTF
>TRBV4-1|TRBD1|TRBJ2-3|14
CASSQLTGTDTQYF
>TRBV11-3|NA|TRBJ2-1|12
CASSSTYNEQFF
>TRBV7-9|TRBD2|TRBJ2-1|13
CASVAGVYNEQFF
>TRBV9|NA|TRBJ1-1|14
CASSGRRENTEAFF
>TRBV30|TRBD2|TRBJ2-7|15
CAWSTTQREDYEQYF
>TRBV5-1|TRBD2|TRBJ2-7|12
CASFLPGGEQYF
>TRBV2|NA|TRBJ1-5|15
CASSIRNYSNQPQHF
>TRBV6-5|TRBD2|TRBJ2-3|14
CATGRAGAVDTQYF
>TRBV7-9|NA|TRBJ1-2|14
CASSLGGINYGYTF
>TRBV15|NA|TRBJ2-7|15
CATSRRQVVSYEQYF
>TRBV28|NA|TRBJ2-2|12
CASSLGGGELFF
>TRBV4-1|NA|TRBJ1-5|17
CASSPLGLEFSNQPQHF
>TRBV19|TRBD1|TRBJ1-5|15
CASSPAQGANQPQHF
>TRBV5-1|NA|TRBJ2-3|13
CASSLVGTDTQYF
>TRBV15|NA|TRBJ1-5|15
CATSRRPGWNQPQHF
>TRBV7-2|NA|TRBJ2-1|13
CASSLRGGNEQFF
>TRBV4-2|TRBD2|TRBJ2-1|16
CASSLNVAGAYNEQFF
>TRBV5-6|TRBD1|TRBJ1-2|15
CASSIPGTGAAGYTF
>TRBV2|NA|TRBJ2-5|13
CASSGPGQETQYF
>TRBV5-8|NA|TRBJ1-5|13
CASSLRGSQPQHF